This entry lists 29 T cell receptor beta chains sequenced from one sample in a study of T cells in Graves' hyperthyroidism and ophthalmopathy. RNA transcripts served as the template for amplifying TCR beta CDR3 regions. Carried out on the TCR CDR3, a first-round RT-PCR used the HTBI primer set. TCRdb reanalysed the multiplex PCR reads using MiXCR and keeps one entry per CDR3 protein. The data contain about 560,000 distinct CDR3 sequences, around 15% of them singletons. Sequenced sample: blood. These receptors came from a woman aged 18-29 years with Graves' hyperthyroidism.

The chain uses TRBV6-1 and TRBJ2-5, with D possibly called TRBD1 or TRBD2 (5 bases each). The J call may be in error: the DNA end matches TRBJ2-1 better. The CDR3 contains 16 residues. Germline lookup yields CDR1 MNHNS and CDR2 SASEGT. The CDR3 sequence: CASSENWGMGPETQFF. The CDR3 DNA reads as TGTGCCAGCAGTGAAAATTGGGGGATGGGGCCGGAGACCCAGTTCTTC.

This clonotype was counted many times. The V call is TRBV29-1, the J call TRBJ1-1; D gene unclear. The CDR3 runs 11 residues. The V gene's germline CDR1 is SQVTM and CDR2 ANQGSEA. Deletions cut 0 bases from V and 6 bases from J, with 5 bases between. The CDR3 bases are TGCAGCGTTGAAGATAGGGCTGAAGCTTTCTTT. It codes for CSVEDRAEAFF. Drawing the rest from reference TRBV29-1 and TRBJ1-1, the complete variable domain is SAVISQKPSRDICQRGTSLTIQCQVDSQVTMMFWYRQQPGQSLTLIATANQGSEATYESGFVIDKFPISRPNLTFSTLTVSNMSPEDSSIYLCSVEDRAEAFFGQGTRLTVV.

This clonotype was picked up many times. V is TRBV28 and J is TRBJ2-3, with 14 bases aligning to TRBD2. Germline loops: CDR1 MDHEN, CDR2 SYDVKM. Trimming took 1 base from V and 6 from J; bases not matched to a gene: 15. The CDR3 spans 20 residues. For the CDR3, the DNA is TGTGCCAGCAGTTTATTGGGGACTAGCGGGAGATTAGTGTTGTTGGATACGCAGTATTTT. It is translated as CASSLLGTSGRLVLLDTQYF. The variable domain in full, with the rest retrieved from reference TRBV28 and TRBJ2-3, is DVKVTQSSRYLVKRTGEKVFLECVQDMDHENMFWYRQDPGLGLRLIYFSYDVKMKEKGDIPEGYSVSREKKERFSLILESASTNQTSMYLCASSLLGTSGRLVLLDTQYFGPGTRLTVL.

This clonotype has a count of ten or more. The CDR3 bases are TGTGCCAGCAGCCAAGAGTTACAGAACTATGGCTACACCTTC. Translation: CASSQELQNYGYTF. The chain employs TRBV3-1 and TRBJ1-2; D is undetermined. The ends were cut back, 0 bases at V and 2 bases at J, with 7 bases in the middle. The germline gives CDR1 LGHDT, CDR2 YNNKEL (reference sequence). The CDR3 is 14 amino acids.

The gene calls are TRBV2 and TRBJ1-5; 9 nucleotides align to TRBD1. The CDR3 is made up of 17 amino acids. V lost 6 bases and J lost 2; bases outside the gene matches: 11. The V gene's germline CDR1 is SNHLY and CDR2 FYNNEI. CDR3 loop: CASRGPGQGRGNQPQHF. CDR3 bases: TGTGCCAGCAGGGGGCCGGGACAGGGCCGAGGCAATCAGCCCCAGCATTTT.

This clonotype was picked up a small number of times. This CDR3 reads CASSSSAGNYGYTF. For the CDR3, the DNA is TGCGCCAGCAGCTCCTCGGCCGGGAACTATGGCTACACCTTC. The chain employs TRBV5-1 and TRBJ1-2, with no clear D. The CDR3 is 14 residues long. Germline V CDR1 and CDR2: SGHRS, YFSETQ. The V end was cut by 3 bases, the J end by 2 bases, with 11 bases between. Supplemented by reference TRBV5-1 and TRBJ1-2, the full variable domain reads KAGVTQTPRYLIKTRGQQVTLSCSPISGHRSVSWYQQTPGQGLQFLFEYFSETQRNKGNFPGRFSGRQFSNSRSEMNVSTLELGDSALYLCASSSSAGNYGYTFGSGTRLTVV.

This clonotype was counted between two and nine times. The gene calls are TRBV5-1 and TRBJ1-5, with D perhaps TRBD1 (6 bases). Looked up from germline, CDR1 is SGHRS and CDR2 is YFSETQ. V lost 0 bases to trimming and J lost 7 bases, with 14 bases between them. The length of the CDR3 is 15 residues. For the CDR3, the DNA is TGCGCCAGCAGCTTGGAGGGCAGGGGCAGCCAGCCCCAGCATTTT. Protein sequence: CASSLEGRGSQPQHF.

This clonotype came up a few times. This sequence joins TRBV5-4 and TRBJ1-2; 7 bases are shared with TRBD1. J gave up 8 bases and V 0 bases, and 7 bases lay outside the gene matches. Germline CDR1 SGHNT, CDR2 YYREEE (reference sequence). The CDR3 extends over 14 amino acids. The DNA for the CDR3 is TGTGCCAGCAGCTTGGGGGGTAGGGGGCAAGGCTACACCTTC. Encoded protein: CASSLGGRGQGYTF.

This clonotype was seen repeatedly, ten times or more. The chain is built from TRBV6-2 or TRBV6-3 and TRBJ2-3; 11 bases align to TRBD2. The V gene's germline CDR1 is MNHEY and CDR2 SVGEGT. V lost 2 bases to trimming and J lost 4 bases; unmatched junction nucleotides: 14. The CDR3 is made up of 19 amino acids. The DNA for the CDR3 is TGTGCCAGCAGTTACCGTAGTCTAGCGGGAGGTATCGGCGCAGATACGCAGTATTTT. Its translation is CASSYRSLAGGIGADTQYF.

The V and J genes are TRBV6-1 and TRBJ2-5; D gene uncertain. CDR1 MNHNS and CDR2 SASEGT come from the germline V gene. V was clipped by 5 bases and J by 0 bases, with 7 bases between them. The CDR3 is 13 amino acids. CDR3 protein: CASSTEYQETQYF. DNA of the CDR3: TGTGCCAGCAGTACAGAGTACCAAGAGACCCAGTACTTC.

This clonotype has ten or more counts. The V and J genes are TRBV27 and TRBJ2-1, with 10 bases lining up with TRBD1. V lost 6 bases and J lost 5; bases outside the gene matches: 16. CDR1 and CDR2 (germline): MNHEY, SMNVEV (reference sequence). This CDR3 has 18 amino acids. The CDR3 protein is CASSRANSGTGVNNEQFF. Here the CDR3 DNA reads TGTGCCAGCAGCCGCGCAAACTCCGGGACAGGGGTGAACAATGAGCAGTTCTTC.

This clonotype occurred a few times. This sequence joins TRBV7-8 and TRBJ1-4; D perhaps matches TRBD1 (6 bases). This CDR3 region has 15 residues. Germline values: CDR1 SGHVS, CDR2 FQNEAQ. Deletions cut 5 bases from V and 5 bases from J, with 15 bases between. The CDR3 DNA reads TGTGCCAGCAGCCCAGGGGCAGGGAAAAATGAAAAACTGTTTTTT. It codes for CASSPGAGKNEKLFF.

This clonotype has a count of ten or more. This rearrangement joins TRBV29-1 to TRBJ2-7, with 8 bases fitting TRBD1. The CDR3 covers 13 residues. The V gene's germline CDR1 is SQVTM and CDR2 ANQGSEA. Trimming took 4 bases from V and 3 from J; bases not matched to a gene: 5. The CDR3, as DNA: TGCAGCGTTGCGGACAGGGTGGACTACGAGCAGTACTTC. The encoded protein is CSVADRVDYEQYF.

The table lists this clonotype with a few counts. The chain combines TRBV9 with TRBJ2-1; D is ambiguous. Germline V CDR1 and CDR2: SGDLS, YYNGEE. The CDR3 is 13 amino acids. The V and J ends lost 0 bases and 9 bases respectively, with 10 bases between them. CDR3 sequence (DNA): TGTGCCAGCAGCGTAGATGACTTCACTGAGCAGTTCTTC. Its protein is CASSVDDFTEQFF.

This clonotype has a handful of counts. The chain is built from TRBV10-2 and TRBJ2-1; the match to TRBD2 covers 10 bases. The J segment lost 0 bases and the V segment lost 4 bases, leaving 9 bases of the junction unmatched. CDR3 length equals 18 residues. Germline CDR1 reads WSHSY; CDR2 reads SAAADI. CDR3 loop: CASSAASGGLSSYNEQFF. The CDR3 coding sequence is TGCGCCAGCAGTGCGGCTAGCGGGGGTCTAAGCTCCTACAATGAGCAGTTCTTC.

The chain couples TRBV7-9 to TRBJ1-3; perhaps TRBD1 as D (6 bases). Trimming took off 3 bases at V and 4 bases at J, with 10 bases between the two ends. CDR1 SEHNR and CDR2 FQNEAQ come from the germline V gene (reference sequence). The CDR3 runs to 14 residues. The CDR3 reads CASSFQGLGNTIYF. CDR3 nucleotide sequence: TGTGCCAGCAGCTTTCAGGGGCTGGGAAACACCATATATTTT.

The chain couples TRBV7-2 to TRBJ1-6; weak D call: TRBD1 (5 bases). CDR1 and CDR2 from the germline V gene are SGHTA and FQGNSA. With 7 bases removed from V and 5 bases from J, the gap between germline ends came to 12 bases. This CDR3 region has 14 residues. Here the CDR3 DNA reads TGTGCCAGCAAAGACAGAAGTGATAATTCACCCCTCCACTTT. Amino acids: CASKDRSDNSPLHF.

The chain recombines TRBV6-2 or TRBV6-3 with TRBJ1-2; D is unresolved. V lost 6 bases and J lost 5, with 16 bases in between. CDR1 is MNHEY and CDR2 is SVGEGT in the germline V gene. This CDR3 is 14 amino acids long. The CDR3 protein is CASRPKYWGYGYTF. CDR3 nucleotide sequence: TGTGCCAGCAGGCCTAAATACTGGGGTTATGGCTACACCTTC.

This clonotype occurred many times. The chain combines TRBV6-1 with TRBJ2-7, with 9 bases matching TRBD1. The CDR3 extends over 15 amino acids. Looked up from germline, CDR1 is MNHNS and CDR2 is SASEGT. The V and J ends lost 1 base and 3 bases, in that order; junction bases with no gene match: 4. CDR3 sequence: CASSEVGTGFYEQYF. CDR3 DNA sequence: TGTGCCAGCAGTGAAGTGGGGACAGGGTTCTACGAGCAGTACTTC.

The genes are TRBV7-2 and TRBJ2-2; 11 nucleotides agree with TRBD2. Germline trimming cut 5 bases from V and 6 bases from J; bases unmatched to any gene: 20. The CDR3 has 20 amino acids. Germline V lookup: CDR1 SGHTA, CDR2 FQGNSA. CDR3 in amino acids: CASSPNSRLSGGAVAGELFF. The CDR3 DNA reads as TGTGCCAGCAGCCCGAACTCCCGACTTAGCGGGGGGGCGGTGGCCGGGGAGCTGTTTTTT. The full variable domain, its missing parts supplied by reference TRBV7-2 and TRBJ2-2, is GAGVSQSPSNKVTEKGKDVELRCDPISGHTALYWYRQSLGQGLEFLIYFQGNSAPDKSGLPSDRFSAERTGGSVSTLTIQRTQQEDSAVYLCASSPNSRLSGGAVAGELFFGEGSRLTVL.

This clonotype has at least ten counts. The chain links TRBV20-1 to TRBJ2-4; either TRBD1 or TRBD2 may supply D (5 bases each). Germline lookup yields CDR1 DFQATT and CDR2 SNEGSKA (reference sequence). Between the trimmed V and J ends, which lost 6 bases and 0 bases, there was a span of 18 bases. This CDR3 has 16 residues. The DNA for the CDR3 is TGCAGTGCGGACTCTGGGAACAGGCTAGCCAAAAACATTCAGTACTTC. Its protein is CSADSGNRLAKNIQYF.

About this clonotype: One end of the junction does not line up with germline, which may come from a read error. The chain has TRBV3-1 and TRBJ1-2, with D uncertain. Germline-derived CDR1 and CDR2 are LGHDT and YNNKEL (reference sequence). The CDR3 extends over 13 amino acids. CDR3 in amino acids: CASSAPTEYGYIF. The CDR3 DNA follows: TGTGCCAGCAGCGCCCCGACGGAGTATGGCTACATCTTC.

This clonotype was seen at least ten times. The V call is TRBV6-4, the J call TRBJ2-7, with a weak D call TRBD2 (6 bases). The CDR3 is 15 amino acids. Germline V gives CDR1 MRHNA, CDR2 SNTAGT. V was pared by 5 bases and J by 6 bases, with 20 bases between. The CDR3 sequence: CASSSQAGTGGEQYF. The CDR3 DNA is TGTGCCAGCAGTTCCCAGGCGGGGACTGGAGGCGAGCAGTACTTC.

This clonotype turned up a few times. The chain uses TRBV20-1 and TRBJ2-1; D may correspond to TRBD1 or TRBD2 (5 bases each). Germline V CDR1 and CDR2: DFQATT, SNEGSKA (reference sequence). Trimming took off 6 bases at V and 5 bases at J, with 17 bases between the two ends. The CDR3 sequence is 14 residues long. CDR3 loop: CSAPGPGLHNEQFF. The CDR3 bases are TGCAGTGCCCCGGGACCCGGGCTTCACAATGAGCAGTTCTTC.

The chain uses TRBV24-1 and TRBJ2-2, with D uncertain. V gave up 0 bases and J gave up 4 bases, with 8 bases separating them. Germline values: CDR1 KGHDR, CDR2 SFDVKD. CDR3 size: 15 residues. CDR3 protein: CATSDLGLATGELFF. The CDR3, as DNA: TGTGCCACCAGTGATTTGGGTTTGGCCACCGGGGAGCTGTTTTTT.

This clonotype was seen at least ten times. J is TRBJ2-5 and V is TRBV20-1, with D unresolved. CDR1 is DFQATT, CDR2 SNEGSKA, per germline (reference sequence). The CDR3 has 16 amino acids. The germline V and J ends were trimmed by 6 bases and 3 bases, with 23 bases remaining between them. CDR3 DNA: TGCAGTGCCCCTCGCCGGCAGACAATTTTTAAAGAGACCCAGTACTTC. This gives the protein CSAPRRQTIFKETQYF.

This clonotype was picked up a small number of times. The chain is built from TRBV10-1 and TRBJ2-1; 10 bases are a match to TRBD2. The CDR3 is 16 amino acids. Per the germline V gene, CDR1 is WNHNN and CDR2 is SYGVQD (reference sequence). The V segment lost 8 bases and the J segment 6 bases; nucleotides outside the gene matches: 13. The CDR3, as DNA: TGCGCCAGCCCCTGGATAGCGGGAGGCGGGGGCAATGAGCAGTTCTTC. Amino acid sequence: CASPWIAGGGGNEQFF.

This sequence joins TRBV24-1 and TRBJ2-2, with 7 bases that match TRBD2. The length of the CDR3 is 16 residues. Germline assignment: CDR1 KGHDR and CDR2 SFDVKD. The trim removed 4 bases at V and 5 bases at J, leaving 9 bases unmatched. CDR3 in DNA: TGTGCCACCAGTGAAGAGCGGCTAGCGGCGACCGGGGAGCTGTTTTTT. It is translated as CATSEERLAATGELFF.

In its sample, this clonotype was seen many times. J is TRBJ2-7 and V is TRBV7-9, with 9 positions matching TRBD1. This CDR3 spans 15 amino acids. After removal of 5 bases from V and 4 bases from J, the junction contained 9 bases not matched to a gene. Per the germline V gene, CDR1 is SEHNR and CDR2 is FQNEAQ (reference sequence). CDR3 region: CASSLRQGGQYEQYF. Written as DNA, the CDR3 is TGTGCCAGCAGCCTACGACAGGGGGGACAGTACGAGCAGTACTTC.